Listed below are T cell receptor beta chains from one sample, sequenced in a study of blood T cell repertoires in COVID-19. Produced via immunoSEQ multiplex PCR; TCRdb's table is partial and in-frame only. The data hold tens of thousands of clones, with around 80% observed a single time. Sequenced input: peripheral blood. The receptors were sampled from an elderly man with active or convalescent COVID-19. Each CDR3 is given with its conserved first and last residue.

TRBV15,CATSRQWNTIYF
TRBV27,CASSPGLAATDTQYF
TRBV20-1,CSASRTGISPYEQYF
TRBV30,CAWSKQGFYGYTF
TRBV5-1,CASSPRPGQPQHF
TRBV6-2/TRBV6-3,CASSPQYEQYF
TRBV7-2,CASSLVMGQGYEQYF
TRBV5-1,CASSLGVGHGKDTQYF
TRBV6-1,CASSDRAGVSTEAFF
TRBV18,CASSPDRGRSGYTF
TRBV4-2,CASSQDFQGARTIYGYTF
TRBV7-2,CASSLGAGANIGELFF
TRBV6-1,CASSEGPLAGYNEQFF
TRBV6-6,CASSTSRTGRNQPQHF
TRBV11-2,CASSLGAGSYEQYF
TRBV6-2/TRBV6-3,CASCLLWTGELFF
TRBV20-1,CSASSRGTVQETQYF
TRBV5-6,CASSEAPSNYGYTF
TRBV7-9,CASSSGTAFNEKLFF
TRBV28,CASRRTGRNYEQYF
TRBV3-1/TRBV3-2,CASSQEVMGLKSGRTDTQYF
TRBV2,CASRSQGGRNSPLHF
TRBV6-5,CASRLGQGLPYGYTF
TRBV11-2,CASSLERGGTEAFF
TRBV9,CASTHGGRGAADTQYF
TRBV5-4,CASSPGGGSRNEQYF
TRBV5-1,CASSLRSRFTGELFF
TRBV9,CASSVDGARDSPLHF
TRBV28,CASRSGLDNQPQHF
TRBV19,CASSLTGVGTEAFF
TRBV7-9,CASSLYSGGETQYF
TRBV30,CAWSVDRGYNSPLHF
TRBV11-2,CASSPQRSWPGELFF
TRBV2,CASSDPHGQAQETQYF
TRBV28,CASSPGRQPQHF
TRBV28,CASNEGQDRNTEAFF
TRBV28,CASSLPGLAKNIQYF
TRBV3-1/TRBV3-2,CASSQHTTGGSNEQFF
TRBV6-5,CASSYNRGLDQPQHF
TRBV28,CASSLHRERSEAFF
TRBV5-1,CASSLEPGRGNTEAFF
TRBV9,CASSVGSGGRNEQFF
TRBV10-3,CAISESLRGQEQFF
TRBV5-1,CASSRGGSEYEQYF
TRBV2,CASSEPRGAEAFF
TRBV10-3,CAIRTSGTGELFF
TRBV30,CAWSEKNGETQYF
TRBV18,CASSPVAGETQYF
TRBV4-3,CASSQDPAGTNTEAFF
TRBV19,CASSNLRRDKEQYF
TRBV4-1,CASSKSGTRYEQYF
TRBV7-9,CASSPDRGGIKNIQYF
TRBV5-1,CASSLGWRYEKLFF
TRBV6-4,CASSAQENTEAFF
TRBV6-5,CASSYFRTSGADTQYF
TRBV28,CASSPSRGPNSPLHF
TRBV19,CASSRGGQGYQPQHF
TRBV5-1,CASSLAGGDQPQHF
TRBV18,CASSPTSGPYEQYF